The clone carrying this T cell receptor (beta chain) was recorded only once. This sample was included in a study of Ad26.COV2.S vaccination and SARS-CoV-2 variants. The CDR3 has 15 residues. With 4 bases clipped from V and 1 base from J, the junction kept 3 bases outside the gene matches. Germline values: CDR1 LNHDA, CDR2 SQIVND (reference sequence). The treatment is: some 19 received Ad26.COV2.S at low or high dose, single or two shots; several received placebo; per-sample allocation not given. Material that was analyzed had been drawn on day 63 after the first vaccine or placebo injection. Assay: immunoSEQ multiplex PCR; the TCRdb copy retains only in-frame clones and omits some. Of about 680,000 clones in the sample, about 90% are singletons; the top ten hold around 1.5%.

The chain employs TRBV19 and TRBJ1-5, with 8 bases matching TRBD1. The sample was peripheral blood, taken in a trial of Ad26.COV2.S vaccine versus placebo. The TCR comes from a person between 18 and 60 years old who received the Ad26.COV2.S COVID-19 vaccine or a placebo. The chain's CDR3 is CASSKYRGSNQPQHF. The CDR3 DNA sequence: TGTGCCAGTAGTAAATACAGGGGGAGCAATCAGCCCCAGCATTTT.